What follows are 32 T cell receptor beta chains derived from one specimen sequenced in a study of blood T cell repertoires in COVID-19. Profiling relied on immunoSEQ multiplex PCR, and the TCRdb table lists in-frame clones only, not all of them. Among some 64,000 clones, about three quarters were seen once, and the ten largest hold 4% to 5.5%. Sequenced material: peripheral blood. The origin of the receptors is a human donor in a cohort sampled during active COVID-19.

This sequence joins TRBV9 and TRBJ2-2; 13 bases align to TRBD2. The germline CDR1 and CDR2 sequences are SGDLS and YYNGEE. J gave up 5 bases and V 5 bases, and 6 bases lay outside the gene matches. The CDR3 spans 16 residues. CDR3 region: CASSDPGLAGTGELFF. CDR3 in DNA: TGTGCCAGCAGTGACCCGGGACTAGCGGGGACCGGGGAGCTGTTTTTT.

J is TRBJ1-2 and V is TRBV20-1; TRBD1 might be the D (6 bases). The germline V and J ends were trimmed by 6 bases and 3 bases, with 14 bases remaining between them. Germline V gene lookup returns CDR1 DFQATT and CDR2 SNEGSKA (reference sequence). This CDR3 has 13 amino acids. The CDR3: CSASTKGDYGYTF. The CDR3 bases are TGCAGTGCCAGTACCAAGGGGGACTATGGCTACACCTTC.

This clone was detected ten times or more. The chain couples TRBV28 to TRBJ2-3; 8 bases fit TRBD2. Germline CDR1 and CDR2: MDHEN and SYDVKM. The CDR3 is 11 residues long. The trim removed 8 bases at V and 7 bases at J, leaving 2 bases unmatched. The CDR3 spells CASGTRNTQYF. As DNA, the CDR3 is TGTGCCAGCGGGACTAGGAATACGCAGTATTTT. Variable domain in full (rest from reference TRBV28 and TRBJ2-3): DVKVTQSSRYLVKRTGEKVFLECVQDMDHENMFWYRQDPGLGLRLIYFSYDVKMKEKGDIPEGYSVSREKKERFSLILESASTNQTSMYLCASGTRNTQYFGPGTRLTVL.

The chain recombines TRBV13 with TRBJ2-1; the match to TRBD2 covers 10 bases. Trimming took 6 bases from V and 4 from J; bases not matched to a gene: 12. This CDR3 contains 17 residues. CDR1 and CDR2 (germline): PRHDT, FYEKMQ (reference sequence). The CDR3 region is CASSFRSGGSLYNEQFF. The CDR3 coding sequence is TGTGCCAGCAGTTTCCGTAGCGGGGGGTCTTTGTACAATGAGCAGTTCTTC. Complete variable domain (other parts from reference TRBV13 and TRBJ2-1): AAGVIQSPRHLIKEKRETATLKCYPIPRHDTVYWYQQGPGQDPQFLISFYEKMQSDKGSIPDRFSAQQFSDYHSELNMSSLELGDSALYFCASSFRSGGSLYNEQFFGPGTRLTVL.

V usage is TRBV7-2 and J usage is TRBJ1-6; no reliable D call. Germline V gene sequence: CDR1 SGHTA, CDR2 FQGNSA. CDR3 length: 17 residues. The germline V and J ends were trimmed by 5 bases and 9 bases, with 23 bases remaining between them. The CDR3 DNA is TGTGCCAGCAGCCCTGCGGCGGCGGCGGGGAGTGGTTCACCCCTCCACTTT. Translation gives CASSPAAAAGSGSPLHF. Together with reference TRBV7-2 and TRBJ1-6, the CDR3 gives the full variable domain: GAGVSQSPSNKVTEKGKDVELRCDPISGHTALYWYRQSLGQGLEFLIYFQGNSAPDKSGLPSDRFSAERTGGSVSTLTIQRTQQEDSAVYLCASSPAAAAGSGSPLHFGNGTRLTVT.

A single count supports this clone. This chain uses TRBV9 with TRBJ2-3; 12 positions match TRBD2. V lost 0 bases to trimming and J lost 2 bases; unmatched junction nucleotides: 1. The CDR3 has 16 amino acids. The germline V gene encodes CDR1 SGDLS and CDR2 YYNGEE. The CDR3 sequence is CASSVASGGVTDTQYF. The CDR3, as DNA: TGTGCCAGCAGCGTAGCTAGCGGGGGGGTCACAGATACGCAGTATTTT.

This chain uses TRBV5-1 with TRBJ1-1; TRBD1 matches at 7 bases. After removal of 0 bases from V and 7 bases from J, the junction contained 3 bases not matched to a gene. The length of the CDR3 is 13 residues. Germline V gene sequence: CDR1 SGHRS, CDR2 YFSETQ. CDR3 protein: CASSLASGGEAFF. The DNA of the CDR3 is TGCGCCAGCAGCTTGGCGTCAGGGGGTGAAGCTTTCTTT.

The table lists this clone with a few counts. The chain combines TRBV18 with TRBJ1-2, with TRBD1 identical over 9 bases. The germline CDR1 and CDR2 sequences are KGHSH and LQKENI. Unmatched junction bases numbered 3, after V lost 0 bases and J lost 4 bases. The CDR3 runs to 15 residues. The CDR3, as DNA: TGTGCCAGCTCACCACCCGGGACAGGGATCTATGGCTACACCTTC. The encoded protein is CASSPPGTGIYGYTF. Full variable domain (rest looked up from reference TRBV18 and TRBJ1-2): NAGVMQNPRHLVRRRGQEARLRCSPMKGHSHVYWYRQLPEEGLKFMVYLQKENIIDESGMPKERFSAEFPKEGPSILRIQQVVRGDSAAYFCASSPPGTGIYGYTFGSGTRLTVV.

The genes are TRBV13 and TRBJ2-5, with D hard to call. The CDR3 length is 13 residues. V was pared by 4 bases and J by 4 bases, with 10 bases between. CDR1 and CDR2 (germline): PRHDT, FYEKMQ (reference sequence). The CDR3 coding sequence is TGTGCCAGCAGCTATGGCCGCGGAGAGACCCAGTACTTC. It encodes CASSYGRGETQYF. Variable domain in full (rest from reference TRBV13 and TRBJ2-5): AAGVIQSPRHLIKEKRETATLKCYPIPRHDTVYWYQQGPGQDPQFLISFYEKMQSDKGSIPDRFSAQQFSDYHSELNMSSLELGDSALYFCASSYGRGETQYFGPGTRLLVL.

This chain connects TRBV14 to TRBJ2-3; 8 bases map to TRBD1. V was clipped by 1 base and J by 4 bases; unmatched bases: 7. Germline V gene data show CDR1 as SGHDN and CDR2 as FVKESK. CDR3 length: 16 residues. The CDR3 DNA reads TGTGCCAGCAGCCAAGTGACAGGGGTAAGGGCAGATACGCAGTATTTT. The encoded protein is CASSQVTGVRADTQYF.

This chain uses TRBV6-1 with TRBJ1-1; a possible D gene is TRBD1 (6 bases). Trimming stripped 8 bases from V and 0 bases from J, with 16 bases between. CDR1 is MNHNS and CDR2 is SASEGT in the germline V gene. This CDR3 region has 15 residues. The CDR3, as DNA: TGTGCCAGCCTAACCCCGGGACACCTGAACACTGAAGCTTTCTTT. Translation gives CASLTPGHLNTEAFF.

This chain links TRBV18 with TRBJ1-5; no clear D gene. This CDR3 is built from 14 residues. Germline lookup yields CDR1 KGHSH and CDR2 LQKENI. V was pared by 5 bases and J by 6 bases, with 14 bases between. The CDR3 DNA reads TGTGCCAGCTCAACAATGGGCGACGGTCAGCCCCAGCATTTT. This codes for CASSTMGDGQPQHF.

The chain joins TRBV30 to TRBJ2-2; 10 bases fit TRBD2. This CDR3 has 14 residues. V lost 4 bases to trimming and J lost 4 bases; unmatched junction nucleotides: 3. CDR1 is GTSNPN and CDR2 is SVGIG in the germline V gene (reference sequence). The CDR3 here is CAWKLAGGTGELFF. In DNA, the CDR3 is TGTGCCTGGAAATTAGCGGGGGGCACCGGGGAGCTGTTTTTT. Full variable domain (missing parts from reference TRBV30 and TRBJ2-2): SQTIHQWPATLVQPVGSPLSLECTVEGTSNPNLYWYRQAAGRGLQLLFYSVGIGQISSEVPQNLSASRPQDRQFILSSKKLLLSDSGFYLCAWKLAGGTGELFFGEGSRLTVL.

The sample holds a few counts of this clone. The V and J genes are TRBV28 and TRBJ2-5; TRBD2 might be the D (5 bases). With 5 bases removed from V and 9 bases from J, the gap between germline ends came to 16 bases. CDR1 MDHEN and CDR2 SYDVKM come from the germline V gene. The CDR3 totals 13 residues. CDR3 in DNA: TGTGCCAGCAGTAAAGATCGGGGTATGGCCCAGTACTTC. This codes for CASSKDRGMAQYF.

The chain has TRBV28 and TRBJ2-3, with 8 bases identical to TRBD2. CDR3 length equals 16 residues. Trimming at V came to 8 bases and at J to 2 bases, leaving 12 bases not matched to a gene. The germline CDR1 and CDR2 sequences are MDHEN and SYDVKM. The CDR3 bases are TGTGCCAGCCCCCCGGGGGGGAAAGCGTTCACAGATACGCAGTATTTT. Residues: CASPPGGKAFTDTQYF.

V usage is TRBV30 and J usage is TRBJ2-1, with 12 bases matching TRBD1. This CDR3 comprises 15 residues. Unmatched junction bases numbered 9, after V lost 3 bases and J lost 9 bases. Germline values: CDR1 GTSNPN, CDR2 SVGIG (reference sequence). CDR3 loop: CAWRWSGTGGGEQFF. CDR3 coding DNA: TGTGCCTGGAGGTGGTCGGGGACAGGGGGCGGTGAGCAGTTCTTC.

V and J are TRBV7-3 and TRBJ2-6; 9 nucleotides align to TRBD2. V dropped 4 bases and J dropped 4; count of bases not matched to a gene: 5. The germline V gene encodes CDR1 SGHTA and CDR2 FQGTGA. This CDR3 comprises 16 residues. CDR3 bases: TGTGCCAGCAGCTCACGCGGGGGGGCCGGGGCCAACGTCCTGACTTTC. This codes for CASSSRGGAGANVLTF.

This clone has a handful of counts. The DNA for the CDR3 is TGTGCCAGCAGCCCAGGGGTCCCACCCAACTATGGCTACACCTTC. Translated, it gives CASSPGVPPNYGYTF. The V and J genes are TRBV7-9 and TRBJ1-2; D is possibly TRBD1 (6 bases). The germline V and J ends were trimmed by 5 bases and 2 bases, with 15 bases remaining between them. The CDR3 covers 15 residues. The germline CDR1 and CDR2 sequences are SEHNR and FQNEAQ (reference sequence).

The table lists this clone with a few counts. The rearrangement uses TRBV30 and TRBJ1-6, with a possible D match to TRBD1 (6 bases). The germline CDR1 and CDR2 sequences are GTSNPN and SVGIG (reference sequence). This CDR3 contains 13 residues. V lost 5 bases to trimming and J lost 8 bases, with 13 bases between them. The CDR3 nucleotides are TGTGCCTGGTGCCGGGGGGGCGATTCACCCCTCCACTTT. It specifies CAWCRGGDSPLHF.

The CDR3 reads CASSSRGLPNTEAFF. The CDR3 DNA follows: TGTGCCAGTAGTTCCCGAGGCCTGCCGAACACTGAAGCTTTCTTT. This chain links TRBV19 with TRBJ1-1, with D hard to call. Germline lookup yields CDR1 LNHDA and CDR2 SQIVND (reference sequence). V lost 5 bases, J lost 1 base, and 14 bases lay in between. This CDR3 contains 15 residues.

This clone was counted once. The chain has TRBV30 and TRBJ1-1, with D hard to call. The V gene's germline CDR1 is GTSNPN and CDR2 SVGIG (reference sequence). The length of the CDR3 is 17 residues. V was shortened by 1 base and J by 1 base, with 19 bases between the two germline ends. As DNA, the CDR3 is TGTGCCTGGAGTGGAGGGCCTGGCAAATTGGCGAACACTGAAGCTTTCTTT. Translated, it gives CAWSGGPGKLANTEAFF.

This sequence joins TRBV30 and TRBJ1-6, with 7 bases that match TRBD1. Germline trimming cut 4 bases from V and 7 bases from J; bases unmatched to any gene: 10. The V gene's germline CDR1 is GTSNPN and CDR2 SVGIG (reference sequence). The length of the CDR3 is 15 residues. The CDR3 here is CAWITGQAGNSPLHF. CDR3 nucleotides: TGTGCCTGGATCACCGGACAGGCTGGGAATTCACCCCTCCACTTT.

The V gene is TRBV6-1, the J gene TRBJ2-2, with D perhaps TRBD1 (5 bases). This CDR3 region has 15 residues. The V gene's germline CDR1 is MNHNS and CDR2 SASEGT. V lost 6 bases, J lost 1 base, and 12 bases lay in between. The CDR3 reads CASRTAQGNTGELFF. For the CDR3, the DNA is TGTGCCAGCAGAACAGCTCAGGGGAACACCGGGGAGCTGTTTTTT.

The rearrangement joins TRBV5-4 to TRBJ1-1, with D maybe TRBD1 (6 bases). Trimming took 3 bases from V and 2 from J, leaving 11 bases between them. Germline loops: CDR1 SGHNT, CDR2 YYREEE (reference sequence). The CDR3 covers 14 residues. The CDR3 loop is CASSSGTTNTEAFF. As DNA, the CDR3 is TGTGCCAGCAGCTCTGGGACAACAAACACTGAAGCTTTCTTT.

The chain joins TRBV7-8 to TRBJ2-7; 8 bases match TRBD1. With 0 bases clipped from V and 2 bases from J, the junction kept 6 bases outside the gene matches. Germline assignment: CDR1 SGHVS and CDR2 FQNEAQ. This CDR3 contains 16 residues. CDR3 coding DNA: TGTGCCAGCAGCTTAGCGGTCAGGGGGCTAACCTACGAGCAGTACTTC. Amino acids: CASSLAVRGLTYEQYF.

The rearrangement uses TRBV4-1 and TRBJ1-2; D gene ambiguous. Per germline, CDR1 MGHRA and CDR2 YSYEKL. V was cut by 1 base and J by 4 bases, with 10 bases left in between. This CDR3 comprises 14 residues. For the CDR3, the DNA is TGCGCCAGCAGCCAAGCGGCGGCGGGCTATGGCTACACCTTC. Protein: CASSQAAAGYGYTF.

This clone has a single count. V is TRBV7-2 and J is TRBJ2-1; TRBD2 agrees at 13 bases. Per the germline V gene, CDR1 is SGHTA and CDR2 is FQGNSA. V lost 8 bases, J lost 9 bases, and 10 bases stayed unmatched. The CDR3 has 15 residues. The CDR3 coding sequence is TGTGCCAGCGCGCCACAACTAGCGGGGGGGTTTGAGCAGTTCTTC. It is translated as CASAPQLAGGFEQFF.

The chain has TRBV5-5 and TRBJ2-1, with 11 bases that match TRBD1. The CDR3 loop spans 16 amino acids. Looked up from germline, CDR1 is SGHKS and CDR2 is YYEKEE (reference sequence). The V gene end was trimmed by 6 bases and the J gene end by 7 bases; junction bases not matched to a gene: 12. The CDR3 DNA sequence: TGTGCCAGCAACTTCCTGCCCGGGACAGGGGGAAATGAGCAGTTCTTC. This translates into CASNFLPGTGGNEQFF.

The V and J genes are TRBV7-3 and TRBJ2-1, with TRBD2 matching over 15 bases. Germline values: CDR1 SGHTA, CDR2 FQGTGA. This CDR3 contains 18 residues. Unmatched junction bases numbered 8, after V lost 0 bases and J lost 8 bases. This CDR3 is CASSLTAGLAGGYYEQFF. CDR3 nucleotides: TGTGCCAGCAGCTTAACGGCGGGACTAGCGGGGGGTTACTATGAGCAGTTCTTC.

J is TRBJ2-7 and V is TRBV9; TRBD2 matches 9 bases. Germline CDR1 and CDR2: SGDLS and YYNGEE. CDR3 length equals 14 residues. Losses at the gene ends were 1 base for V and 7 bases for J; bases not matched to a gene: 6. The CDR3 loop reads CASSVSSGGLEQYF. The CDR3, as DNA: TGTGCCAGCAGCGTATCCAGCGGGGGGTTAGAGCAGTACTTC.

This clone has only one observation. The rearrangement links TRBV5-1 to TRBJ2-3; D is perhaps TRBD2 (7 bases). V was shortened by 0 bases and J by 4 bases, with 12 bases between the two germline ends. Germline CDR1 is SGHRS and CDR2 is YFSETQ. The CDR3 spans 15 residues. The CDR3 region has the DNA TGCGCCAGCAGCTTGGTGGCGGGGGCGCCAGATACGCAGTATTTT. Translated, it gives CASSLVAGAPDTQYF.

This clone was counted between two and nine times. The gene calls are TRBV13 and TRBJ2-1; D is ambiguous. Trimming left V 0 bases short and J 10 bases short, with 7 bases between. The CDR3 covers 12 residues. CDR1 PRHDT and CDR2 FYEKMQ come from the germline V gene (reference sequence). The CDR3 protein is CASSLGAREQFF. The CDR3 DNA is TGTGCCAGCAGCTTAGGTGCCCGGGAGCAGTTCTTC.